Shown below are 2 T cell receptor beta chains from a single sample sequenced in a study of cytomegalovirus exposure and HLA in healthy donors. Both 60 Vbeta primers and 13 Jbeta primers went into the PCR. Repertoires were generated with immunoSEQ multiplex PCR, while TCRdb's copy carries only in-frame clones and drops some. The sample contains under 200,000 clones, roughly 77% of which appear only once. Sequencing input: PBMCs. The receptor source for this set is a man aged 35-49 years in good health and CMV-seropositive.

This chain links TRBV29-1 with TRBJ2-2, with D perhaps matching TRBD2 (5 bases). The germline V gene encodes CDR1 SQVTM and CDR2 ANQGSEA. The V and J ends lost 5 bases and 6 bases respectively, with 22 bases between them. This CDR3 comprises 16 residues. CDR3 nucleotides: TGCAGCGTTCCCCGGGATCTCACGCTTCCCTCCGGGGAGCTGTTTTTT. It yields the protein CSVPRDLTLPSGELFF.

This clone was counted a few times. The CDR3 reads CASIQQGAGNYGYTF. DNA for the CDR3: TGTGCCAGTATCCAGCAGGGGGCTGGGAACTATGGCTACACCTTC. V and J are TRBV19 and TRBJ1-2, with 8 bases that match TRBD1. V was clipped by 7 bases and J by 2 bases; unmatched bases: 9. This CDR3 comprises 15 residues. Per the germline V gene, CDR1 is LNHDA and CDR2 is SQIVND (reference sequence).